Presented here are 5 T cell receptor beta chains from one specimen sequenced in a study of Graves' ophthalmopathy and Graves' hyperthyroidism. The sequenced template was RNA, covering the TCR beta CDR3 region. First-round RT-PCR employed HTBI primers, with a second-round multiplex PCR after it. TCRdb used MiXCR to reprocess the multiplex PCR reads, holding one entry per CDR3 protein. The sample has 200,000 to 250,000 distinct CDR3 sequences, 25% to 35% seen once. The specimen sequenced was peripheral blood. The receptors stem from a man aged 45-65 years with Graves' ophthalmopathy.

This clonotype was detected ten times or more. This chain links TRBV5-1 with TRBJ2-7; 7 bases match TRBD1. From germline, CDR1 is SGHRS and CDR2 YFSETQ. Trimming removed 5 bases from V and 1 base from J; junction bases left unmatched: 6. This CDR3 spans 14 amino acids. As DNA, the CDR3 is TGCGCCAGCAGATCCTGGACAGGATCCTACGAGCAGTACTTC. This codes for CASRSWTGSYEQYF.

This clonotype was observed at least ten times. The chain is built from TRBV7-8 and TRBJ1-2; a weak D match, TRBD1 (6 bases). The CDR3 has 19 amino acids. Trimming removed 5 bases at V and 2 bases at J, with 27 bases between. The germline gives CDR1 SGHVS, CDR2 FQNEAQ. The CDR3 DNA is TGTGCCAGCAGCCCCATACGCTTCCTTGCGGGACAAAGAAACTATGGCTACACCTTC. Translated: CASSPIRFLAGQRNYGYTF.

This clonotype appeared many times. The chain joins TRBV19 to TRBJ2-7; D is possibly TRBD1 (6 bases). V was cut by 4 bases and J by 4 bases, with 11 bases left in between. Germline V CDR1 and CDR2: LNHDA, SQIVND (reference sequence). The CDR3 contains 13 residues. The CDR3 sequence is CASSTKGGYEQYF. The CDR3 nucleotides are TGTGCCAGTAGTACCAAAGGGGGTTACGAGCAGTACTTC. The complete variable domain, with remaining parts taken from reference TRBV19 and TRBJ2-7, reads DGGITQSPKYLFRKEGQNVTLSCEQNLNHDAMYWYRQDPGQGLRLIYYSQIVNDFQKGDIAEGYSVSREKKESFPLTVTSAQKNPTAFYLCASSTKGGYEQYFGPGTRLTVT.

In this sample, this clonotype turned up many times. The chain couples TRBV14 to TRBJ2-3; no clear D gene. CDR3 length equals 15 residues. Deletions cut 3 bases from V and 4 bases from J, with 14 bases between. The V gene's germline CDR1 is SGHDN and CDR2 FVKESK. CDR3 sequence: CASSHPDVSPDTQYF. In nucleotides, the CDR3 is TGTGCCAGCAGCCACCCCGACGTGAGTCCAGATACGCAGTATTTT. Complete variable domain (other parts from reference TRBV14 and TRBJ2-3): EAGVTQFPSHSVIEKGQTVTLRCDPISGHDNLYWYRRVMGKEIKFLLHFVKESKQDESGMPNNRFLAERTGGTYSTLKVQPAELEDSGVYFCASSHPDVSPDTQYFGPGTRLTVL.

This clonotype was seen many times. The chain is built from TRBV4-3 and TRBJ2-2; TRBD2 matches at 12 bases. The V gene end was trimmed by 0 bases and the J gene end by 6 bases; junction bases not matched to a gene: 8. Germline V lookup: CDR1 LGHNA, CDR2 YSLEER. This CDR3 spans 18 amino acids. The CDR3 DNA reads TGCGCCAGCAGCCAAGATAGGGCTAGCGGGAGGGAATCCGGGGAGCTGTTTTTT. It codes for CASSQDRASGRESGELFF.